Below, 21 T cell receptor beta chains from the same sample are listed, as sequenced in a study of cytomegalovirus exposure and HLA in healthy donors. The PCR used 60 Vbeta and 13 Jbeta primers. Clones were read by immunoSEQ multiplex PCR, and TCRdb kept only the in-frame ones, dropping some. Altogether roughly 160,000 clones are present, roughly 80% being singletons, with the ten largest covering around 6.7%. The specimen was PBMCs. The receptors shown here come from a woman aged 30 to 39 in good health and CMV-seropositive.

The chain carries TRBV11-1 and TRBJ1-1; no clear D gene. V was clipped by 1 base and J by 8 bases, with 14 bases between them. CDR1 and CDR2 (germline): SGHAT, FQDESV (reference sequence). CDR3 size: 14 residues. This chain's CDR3 is CASSLVWQEGEAFF. CDR3 DNA: TGTGCCAGCAGCTTAGTGTGGCAGGAGGGCGAAGCTTTCTTT.

The chain joins TRBV27 to TRBJ2-7; possibly TRBD1 for D (6 bases). The V and J ends lost 1 base and 0 bases respectively, with 7 bases between them. CDR1 MNHEY and CDR2 SMNVEV come from the germline V gene (reference sequence). This CDR3 is 14 amino acids long. CDR3 nucleotides: TGTGCCAGCAGTTTATGGACAGACTCCTACGAGCAGTACTTC. Its protein is CASSLWTDSYEQYF.

This clone was detected only once. The chain uses TRBV19 and TRBJ2-1, with a tentative D call TRBD2 (6 bases). The CDR3 runs 16 residues. Germline CDR1 reads LNHDA; CDR2 reads SQIVND (reference sequence). The germline V and J ends were trimmed by 3 bases and 7 bases, with 19 bases remaining between them. The DNA of the CDR3 is TGTGCCAGTAGTATCCCGGGCGGGGAAGGCCCTAATGAGCAGTTCTTC. Translation: CASSIPGGEGPNEQFF.

The rearrangement joins TRBV6-5 to TRBJ1-2, with 10 nucleotides matching TRBD1. The J segment lost 8 bases and the V segment lost 3 bases, leaving 9 bases of the junction unmatched. The germline CDR1 and CDR2 sequences are MNHEY and SVGAGI. The length of the CDR3 is 15 residues. CDR3 nucleotide sequence: TGTGCCAGCAGTTATGGGACAGGGGTCCCTAAAGGCTACACCTTC. Protein: CASSYGTGVPKGYTF.

The chain links TRBV6-1 to TRBJ2-1; D gene ambiguous. There are 13 residues in the CDR3. From germline, CDR1 is MNHNS and CDR2 SASEGT. Trimming pared 2 bases from V and 4 bases from J, leaving 6 bases between. The DNA for the CDR3 is TGTGCCAGCAGTGAAATTCGGTACAATGAGCAGTTCTTC. Protein: CASSEIRYNEQFF.

This clone showed up just once. The chain carries TRBV5-5 and TRBJ1-2; the D gene is possibly TRBD1 (5 bases). Germline CDR1 is SGHKS and CDR2 is YYEKEE (reference sequence). The CDR3 consists of 13 residues. V dropped 3 bases and J dropped 1 base, with 7 bases sitting between them. The CDR3 bases are TGTGCCAGCAGCTCGGGGGTTAACTATGGCTACACCTTC. Translating gives CASSSGVNYGYTF.

The V call is TRBV7-2, the J call TRBJ1-5, with D possibly TRBD1 on 5 matching bases. In germline, CDR1 is SGHTA, CDR2 FQGNSA. CDR3 size: 14 residues. Trimming stripped 0 bases from V and 6 bases from J, with 9 bases between. In DNA form, the CDR3 reads TGTGCCAGCAGCTTAGCGACCGGGGGTCAGCCCCAGCATTTT. Translated, it gives CASSLATGGQPQHF. The full variable domain, rest sourced from reference TRBV7-2 and TRBJ1-5, is GAGVSQSPSNKVTEKGKDVELRCDPISGHTALYWYRQSLGQGLEFLIYFQGNSAPDKSGLPSDRFSAERTGGSVSTLTIQRTQQEDSAVYLCASSLATGGQPQHFGDGTRLSIL.

The chain employs TRBV7-3 and TRBJ1-2, with 8 nucleotides matching TRBD1. This CDR3 has 15 residues. V was pared by 4 bases and J by 4 bases, with 8 bases of the junction left unmatched. Germline V gene lookup returns CDR1 SGHTA and CDR2 FQGTGA. CDR3 protein: CASSSGQQGAYGYTF. CDR3 bases: TGTGCCAGCAGCTCCGGCCAGCAGGGGGCCTATGGCTACACCTTC.

This clone was counted only a few times. The chain links TRBV30 to TRBJ2-5, with 7 bases aligning to TRBD1. J gave up 5 bases and V 5 bases, and 5 bases lay outside the gene matches. The CDR3 length is 12 residues. CDR1 is GTSNPN and CDR2 is SVGIG in the germline V gene (reference sequence). The CDR3 coding sequence is TGTGCCTGGGGGGACAGCCGGGAGACCCAGTACTTC. Protein sequence: CAWGDSRETQYF. The complete variable domain, with remaining parts taken from reference TRBV30 and TRBJ2-5, reads SQTIHQWPATLVQPVGSPLSLECTVEGTSNPNLYWYRQAAGRGLQLLFYSVGIGQISSEVPQNLSASRPQDRQFILSSKKLLLSDSGFYLCAWGDSRETQYFGPGTRLLVL.

V is TRBV5-1 and J is TRBJ2-2; D may be TRBD1 (6 bases). V shed 4 bases and J shed 1 base, with 17 bases lying between them. CDR3 length: 17 residues. CDR1 and CDR2 from the germline V gene are SGHRS and YFSETQ. CDR3 DNA sequence: TGCGCCAGCAGCCGTGACATCTCGACAGGGAACACCGGGGAGCTGTTTTTT. It specifies CASSRDISTGNTGELFF. Supplemented by reference TRBV5-1 and TRBJ2-2, the full variable domain reads KAGVTQTPRYLIKTRGQQVTLSCSPISGHRSVSWYQQTPGQGLQFLFEYFSETQRNKGNFPGRFSGRQFSNSRSEMNVSTLELGDSALYLCASSRDISTGNTGELFFGEGSRLTVL.

J is TRBJ1-1 and V is TRBV30; no definite D call. CDR3 length: 12 amino acids. Per the germline V gene, CDR1 is GTSNPN and CDR2 is SVGIG (reference sequence). Trimming shortened V by 0 bases and J by 6 bases, and 8 bases separated the two germline ends. The DNA of the CDR3 is TGTGCCTGGAGTGTACTGTTAGCTGAAGCTTTCTTT. Protein product: CAWSVLLAEAFF. Full variable domain (rest looked up from reference TRBV30 and TRBJ1-1): SQTIHQWPATLVQPVGSPLSLECTVEGTSNPNLYWYRQAAGRGLQLLFYSVGIGQISSEVPQNLSASRPQDRQFILSSKKLLLSDSGFYLCAWSVLLAEAFFGQGTRLTVV.

The count of this clone is one. The V call is TRBV6-6, the J call TRBJ1-1; weak D call: TRBD1 (5 bases). The CDR3 loop spans 14 amino acids. Germline assignment: CDR1 MNHNY and CDR2 SVGAGI (reference sequence). The V end was cut by 5 bases, the J end by 3 bases, with 13 bases between. The CDR3 region has the DNA TGTGCCAGCAGTCCCGCAGGGTCGTACACTGAAGCTTTCTTT. This codes for CASSPAGSYTEAFF.

The chain has TRBV7-8 and TRBJ2-3; TRBD2 agrees at 14 bases. CDR3 length: 15 residues. With 7 bases clipped from V and 7 bases from J, the junction kept 7 bases outside the gene matches. Germline-derived CDR1 and CDR2 are SGHVS and FQNEAQ. DNA of the CDR3: TGTGCCAGCAACCCCCGGACTAGCGGGGGGTATACGCAGTATTTT. It translates to CASNPRTSGGYTQYF.

The chain couples TRBV9 to TRBJ2-5; D possibly corresponds to TRBD2 (7 bases). Germline V gives CDR1 SGDLS, CDR2 YYNGEE. This CDR3 comprises 16 residues. V lost 0 bases to trimming and J lost 5 bases, with 17 bases between them. CDR3 in amino acids: CASSVEGGAYWETQYF. The CDR3 DNA follows: TGTGCCAGCAGCGTAGAAGGGGGGGCCTATTGGGAGACCCAGTACTTC.

This clone was counted only a few times. The V and J genes are TRBV25-1 and TRBJ1-1; D is ambiguous. This CDR3 contains 12 residues. The ends were cut back, 3 bases at V and 7 bases at J, with 9 bases in the middle. Germline CDR1 reads MGHDK; CDR2 reads SYGVNS. CDR3 in amino acids: CASSDRGIEAFF. CDR3 nucleotides: TGTGCCAGCAGTGATCGGGGTATTGAAGCTTTCTTT.

The sample holds one count of this clone. The genes are TRBV5-8 and TRBJ2-5; 7 bases line up with TRBD1. This CDR3 comprises 16 residues. Germline loops: CDR1 SGHTS, CDR2 YDEGEE. V gave up 2 bases and J gave up 4 bases; unmatched junction bases: 11. CDR3 region: CASSFVRTGSGETQYF. DNA for the CDR3: TGTGCCAGCAGCTTTGTAAGGACAGGATCCGGAGAGACCCAGTACTTC.

The CDR3, as DNA: TGTGCCAGCAGCTTAGGGGGCGGATCACCCCTCCACTTT. Amino acids: CASSLGGGSPLHF. V is TRBV7-9 and J is TRBJ1-6; tentative D call: TRBD1 (5 bases). Germline V gene lookup returns CDR1 SEHNR and CDR2 FQNEAQ (reference sequence). Trimming shortened V by 1 base and J by 10 bases, and 8 bases separated the two germline ends. The CDR3 loop spans 13 amino acids.

Only one count was recorded for this clone. The J gene is TRBJ1-2, the V gene TRBV5-1, with 9 nucleotides matching TRBD1. Trimming took 2 bases from V and 2 from J; bases not matched to a gene: 4. Germline V gene lookup returns CDR1 SGHRS and CDR2 YFSETQ. CDR3 length: 15 amino acids. The CDR3 DNA sequence: TGCGCCAGCAGCTTCGTAACAGGGGGCAACTATGGCTACACCTTC. This codes for CASSFVTGGNYGYTF.

This clone appeared a few times. Other nucleotide sequences from this sample produce the same CDR3. This chain connects TRBV18 to TRBJ1-4; 9 bases are a match to TRBD1. Germline CDR1 and CDR2: KGHSH and LQKENI. This CDR3 comprises 15 residues. V shed 0 bases, J shed 5 bases, and the junction held 1 base outside the gene matches. The CDR3 protein is CASSPPGQGNEKLFF. DNA for the CDR3: TGTGCCAGCTCACCACCGGGACAGGGAAATGAAAAACTGTTTTTT. The full variable domain, in which reference TRBV18 and TRBJ1-4 provide the parts outside the CDR3, is NAGVMQNPRHLVRRRGQEARLRCSPMKGHSHVYWYRQLPEEGLKFMVYLQKENIIDESGMPKERFSAEFPKEGPSILRIQQVVRGDSAAYFCASSPPGQGNEKLFFGSGTQLSVL.

The chain combines TRBV28 with TRBJ1-1, with 10 bases fitting TRBD1. The CDR3 contains 14 residues. Unmatched junction bases numbered 7, after V lost 6 bases and J lost 6 bases. The germline V gene has CDR1 MDHEN and CDR2 SYDVKM. CDR3 nucleotides: TGTGCCAGCAGCAGGGTGGGACAGGGGTCTGAAGCTTTCTTT. Protein product: CASSRVGQGSEAFF.

The gene calls are TRBV12-5 and TRBJ1-1; 7 bases agree with TRBD1. The CDR3 covers 16 residues. Trimming took 1 base from V and 4 from J; bases not matched to a gene: 9. Germline CDR1 and CDR2: LGHNT and FRNRAP. CDR3 protein: CASGLEKGGRGTEAFF. The CDR3 DNA reads TGTGCTAGTGGTTTGGAAAAAGGGGGCCGGGGCACTGAAGCTTTCTTT. The full variable domain, completed using reference TRBV12-5 and TRBJ1-1, is DARVTQTPRHKVTEMGQEVTMRCQPILGHNTVFWYRQTMMQGLELLAYFRNRAPLDDSGMPKDRFSAEMPDATLATLKIQPSEPRDSAVYFCASGLEKGGRGTEAFFGQGTRLTVV.